A single sample is the source of the 18 T cell receptor beta chains below, sequenced in a study of cytomegalovirus exposure and HLA in healthy donors. Primers for the PCR totalled 60 Vbeta and 13 Jbeta. Profiled with immunoSEQ multiplex PCR; TCRdb holds only in-frame clones, not every one. The sample contains roughly 160,000 clones, 70% to 85% of which appear only once. The sample taken for sequencing was PBMCs. The origin of the receptors is a man younger than 40 in good health and CMV-seropositive.

This chain links TRBV10-1 with TRBJ2-3; 7 nucleotides align to TRBD2. Germline CDR1 WNHNN, CDR2 SYGVQD (reference sequence). Trimming cost V 6 bases and J 2 bases; bases outside gene matches: 5. The CDR3 covers 14 residues. CDR3 DNA: TGCGCCAGCAGCCATCGGGACTACACAGATACGCAGTATTTT. Protein sequence: CASSHRDYTDTQYF.

This clone was counted between two and nine times. The chain carries TRBV5-1 and TRBJ1-1; D gene ambiguous. This CDR3 region has 14 residues. Germline loops: CDR1 SGHRS, CDR2 YFSETQ. Trimming stripped 0 bases from V and 1 base from J, with 7 bases between. Here the CDR3 reads CASSLETQNTEAFF. CDR3 DNA sequence: TGCGCCAGCAGCTTGGAGACACAGAACACTGAAGCTTTCTTT.

The V call is TRBV4-1, the J call TRBJ2-6, with a tentative D call TRBD1 (6 bases). Per the germline V gene, CDR1 is MGHRA and CDR2 is YSYEKL. This CDR3 has 17 amino acids. The V end was cut by 3 bases, the J end by 0 bases, with 12 bases between. Here the CDR3 reads CASSHYGTTSGANVLTF. In nucleotides, the CDR3 is TGCGCCAGCAGCCACTACGGGACAACCTCTGGGGCCAACGTCCTGACTTTC.

This sequence joins TRBV6-6 and TRBJ1-5, with D possibly being TRBD1 (5 bases). Per germline, CDR1 MNHNY and CDR2 SVGAGI (reference sequence). Trimming left V 2 bases short and J 2 bases short, with 7 bases between. This CDR3 has 14 residues. The CDR3 DNA is TGTGCCAGCAGTTACGAAGGGGGCAATCAGCCCCAGCATTTT. It yields the protein CASSYEGGNQPQHF.

The chain is built from TRBV9 and TRBJ2-1, with TRBD1 identical over 10 bases. With 3 bases clipped from V and 7 bases from J, the junction kept 10 bases outside the gene matches. The CDR3 spans 16 residues. Germline CDR1 reads SGDLS; CDR2 reads YYNGEE. As DNA, the CDR3 is TGTGCCAGCAGCGCAGTAACACGGACAGGGGGAAATGAGCAGTTCTTC. This codes for CASSAVTRTGGNEQFF.

V is TRBV10-3 and J is TRBJ1-6, with 7 positions matching TRBD1. Per germline, CDR1 ENHRY and CDR2 SYGVKD. This CDR3 has 13 amino acids. V trimming: 6 bases; J trimming: 6 bases; junction bases outside the gene matches: 2. The CDR3 reads CAIRGQFNSPLHF. The CDR3 DNA follows: TGTGCCATCAGGGGACAGTTTAATTCACCCCTCCACTTT.

This chain joins TRBV11-1 and TRBJ2-1; D remains unclear. The germline gives CDR1 SGHAT, CDR2 FQDESV (reference sequence). The germline V and J ends were trimmed by 1 base and 0 bases, with 7 bases remaining between them. The CDR3 contains 15 residues. This chain's CDR3 is CASSLGESSYNEQFF. The CDR3 nucleotides are TGTGCCAGCAGCTTAGGCGAGAGCTCCTACAATGAGCAGTTCTTC.

This chain uses TRBV19 with TRBJ2-3, with 7 nucleotides matching TRBD2. This CDR3 has 14 amino acids. Per the germline V gene, CDR1 is LNHDA and CDR2 is SQIVND (reference sequence). With 5 bases clipped from V and 4 bases from J, the junction kept 6 bases outside the gene matches. The CDR3, as DNA: TGTGCCAGTAGTGGGCAGGGAGGGGCAGATACGCAGTATTTT. Residues: CASSGQGGADTQYF.

The J gene is TRBJ2-3, the V gene TRBV19; a possible D gene is TRBD2 (6 bases). This CDR3 spans 13 amino acids. CDR1 LNHDA and CDR2 SQIVND come from the germline V gene (reference sequence). V lost 6 bases to trimming and J lost 5 bases, with 12 bases between them. For the CDR3, the DNA is TGTGCCAGTAGCGGGACTGCCCTAGATACGCAGTATTTT. It translates to CASSGTALDTQYF.

The chain carries TRBV30 and TRBJ1-3; possibly TRBD1 for D (5 bases). V lost 5 bases and J 2 bases, leaving 10 bases between the germline ends. Germline CDR1 is GTSNPN and CDR2 is SVGIG (reference sequence). This CDR3 comprises 13 residues. CDR3 DNA sequence: TGTGCCTGGTCAGACAGACCTGGAAACACCATATATTTT. Translated: CAWSDRPGNTIYF. Looking up the rest from reference TRBV30 and TRBJ1-3 gives the full variable domain: SQTIHQWPATLVQPVGSPLSLECTVEGTSNPNLYWYRQAAGRGLQLLFYSVGIGQISSEVPQNLSASRPQDRQFILSSKKLLLSDSGFYLCAWSDRPGNTIYFGEGSWLTVV.

This clone has just one count. The rearrangement links TRBV10-2 to TRBJ1-1; 7 positions agree with TRBD1. The germline CDR1 and CDR2 sequences are WSHSY and SAAADI. Unmatched junction bases numbered 6, after V lost 3 bases and J lost 2 bases. This CDR3 spans 15 amino acids. As DNA, the CDR3 is TGCGCCAGCAGTGAACGACAGGGTGGAAACACTGAAGCTTTCTTT. Its translation: CASSERQGGNTEAFF.

The chain carries TRBV7-9 and TRBJ2-7; TRBD2 matches at 12 bases. V was pared by 4 bases and J by 4 bases, with 14 bases of the junction left unmatched. The CDR3 contains 18 residues. Germline-derived CDR1 and CDR2 are SEHNR and FQNEAQ (reference sequence). The CDR3 loop reads CASSSETGTSGRYYEQYF. The CDR3 DNA follows: TGTGCCAGCAGCTCCGAAACCGGGACTAGCGGGCGGTATTACGAGCAGTACTTC. The full variable domain, rest sourced from reference TRBV7-9 and TRBJ2-7, is DTGVSQNPRHKITKRGQNVTFRCDPISEHNRLYWYRQTLGQGPEFLTYFQNEAQLEKSRLLSDRFSAERPKGSFSTLEIQRTEQGDSAMYLCASSSETGTSGRYYEQYFGPGTRLTVT.

This chain connects TRBV7-9 to TRBJ1-1, with TRBD1 as a possible D gene (5 bases). Trimming cost V 6 bases and J 1 base, with 12 bases left between them. The CDR3 extends over 14 amino acids. CDR1 is SEHNR and CDR2 is FQNEAQ in the germline V gene (reference sequence). The CDR3: CASSRTDRNTEAFF. The CDR3 DNA is TGTGCCAGCAGTCGAACCGACAGGAACACTGAAGCTTTCTTT.

The J gene is TRBJ1-5, the V gene TRBV6-1; the D gene is possibly TRBD1 (6 bases). Trimming took 0 bases from V and 0 from J, leaving 15 bases between them. This CDR3 is 18 amino acids long. Germline CDR1 reads MNHNS; CDR2 reads SASEGT. The DNA of the CDR3 is TGTGCCAGCAGTGAAGCTGAAGGGACAAGGAATAGCAATCAGCCCCAGCATTTT. Its translation is CASSEAEGTRNSNQPQHF.

The V and J genes are TRBV7-9 and TRBJ2-7, with 7 positions matching TRBD1. V was clipped by 2 bases and J by 3 bases; unmatched bases: 7. Germline CDR1 SEHNR, CDR2 FQNEAQ (reference sequence). The CDR3 sequence is 15 residues long. The CDR3, as DNA: TGTGCCAGCAGCTTATGGATAGGGACAGACTACGAGCAGTACTTC. It translates to CASSLWIGTDYEQYF.

This chain links TRBV6-5 with TRBJ1-5; 12 bases fit TRBD1. Unmatched junction bases numbered 4, after V lost 6 bases and J lost 4 bases. Germline values: CDR1 MNHEY, CDR2 SVGAGI. The CDR3 loop spans 15 amino acids. The CDR3 loop is CASSLGQGANQPQHF. The CDR3 nucleotides are TGTGCCAGCAGCCTGGGACAGGGGGCGAATCAGCCCCAGCATTTT.

CDR3 bases: TGTGCCAGCAGCCCACCCCTGGGGGTGGGGGCTCAATCCTACGAGCAGTACTTC. Translated, it gives CASSPPLGVGAQSYEQYF. The chain uses TRBV13 and TRBJ2-7; possible D gene TRBD1, 6 bases. This CDR3 has 18 amino acids. Germline V gives CDR1 PRHDT, CDR2 FYEKMQ (reference sequence). V lost 5 bases and J 1 base, leaving 24 bases between the germline ends.

This clone was counted once. The chain combines TRBV7-2 with TRBJ2-2; no clear D gene. This CDR3 contains 15 residues. Trimming took 1 base from V and 0 from J, leaving 6 bases between them. Germline V CDR1 and CDR2: SGHTA, FQGNSA. CDR3 DNA: TGTGCCAGCAGCTTAGGGCAGGCGAACACCGGGGAGCTGTTTTTT. This sequence encodes CASSLGQANTGELFF.